Presented here are 31 T cell receptor beta chains from one specimen sequenced in a study of blood T cell repertoires in COVID-19. Profiling relied on immunoSEQ multiplex PCR, and the TCRdb table lists in-frame clones only, not all of them. Altogether approximately 670,000 clones are present, about nine tenths being singletons, with the ten largest covering over 0.2%. The sequencing input was peripheral blood. The receptor source for this set is a young woman with acute or convalescent COVID-19.

CDR3 sequence: CASSRGQSEGYTF. The CDR3 coding sequence is TGTGCCAGCAGCCGTGGACAGTCGGAGGGCTACACCTTC. This chain connects TRBV7-8 to TRBJ1-2; possibly TRBD1 for D (6 bases). The germline CDR1 and CDR2 sequences are SGHVS and FQNEAQ. V was shortened by 5 bases and J by 8 bases, with 15 bases between the two germline ends. This CDR3 is built from 13 residues.

The chain is built from TRBV7-8 and TRBJ1-2; possibly TRBD1 for D (5 bases). Germline loops: CDR1 SGHVS, CDR2 FQNEAQ. The germline V and J ends were trimmed by 1 base and 4 bases, with 13 bases remaining between them. The CDR3 runs 15 residues. The CDR3 nucleotides read TGTGCCAGCAGCTTAGAAAGGGGCGAAACCTATGGCTACACCTTC. Its protein is CASSLERGETYGYTF.

The chain employs TRBV7-2 and TRBJ1-1; possible D gene TRBD1, 5 bases. V dropped 5 bases and J dropped 0 bases, with 10 bases sitting between them. The CDR3 is 14 residues long. Germline CDR1 SGHTA, CDR2 FQGNSA. This chain's CDR3 is CASSPQGLNTEAFF. Written as DNA, the CDR3 is TGTGCCAGCAGCCCCCAGGGATTGAACACTGAAGCTTTCTTT.

This chain connects TRBV6-5 to TRBJ1-5; 7 positions agree with TRBD1. V shed 8 bases and J 6 bases; nucleotides not matched to a gene: 10. The CDR3 loop spans 14 amino acids. In germline, CDR1 is MNHEY, CDR2 SVGAGI. The CDR3: CASDREPGGQPQHF. DNA for the CDR3: TGTGCCAGCGACAGGGAACCTGGGGGTCAGCCCCAGCATTTT.

CDR3 amino acids: CAWSSRDRDDQPQHF. The CDR3 DNA sequence: TGTGCCTGGAGTTCCCGGGACAGGGATGATCAGCCCCAGCATTTT. The genes are TRBV30 and TRBJ1-5, with TRBD1 identical over 9 bases. The germline V gene has CDR1 GTSNPN and CDR2 SVGIG (reference sequence). The junction had 7 bases not matched to a gene; V was cut back by 2 bases and J by 5 bases. The CDR3 covers 15 residues.

In the case of this clone: This CDR3 is also generated by other DNA sequences in the sample. The chain recombines TRBV7-2 with TRBJ1-1; D is uncertain. Deletions cut 1 base from V and 1 base from J, with 4 bases between. Germline CDR1 reads SGHTA; CDR2 reads FQGNSA. The CDR3 has 13 amino acids. CDR3 in DNA: TGTGCCAGCAGCTTAGATAGGAACACTGAAGCTTTCTTT. Translation gives CASSLDRNTEAFF.

This clone was seen once. The genes are TRBV4-1 and TRBJ1-1; D ambiguous. In germline, CDR1 is MGHRA, CDR2 YSYEKL. This CDR3 is built from 14 residues. V gave up 2 bases and J gave up 2 bases, with 9 bases separating them. The CDR3 DNA reads TGCGCCAGCAGCCAATTTCAGGCCAACACTGAAGCTTTCTTT. Its translation is CASSQFQANTEAFF.

V gene TRBV19 combines with J gene TRBJ2-6, with TRBD1 as a possible D gene (5 bases). The V end lost 6 bases, the J end lost 3 bases, and 6 bases lay between the germline ends. In germline, CDR1 is LNHDA, CDR2 SQIVND (reference sequence). This CDR3 contains 13 residues. The CDR3 nucleotides are TGTGCCAGTAGGACAGTTGGGGCCAACGTCCTGACTTTC. Protein product: CASRTVGANVLTF. Supplemented by reference TRBV19 and TRBJ2-6, the full variable domain reads DGGITQSPKYLFRKEGQNVTLSCEQNLNHDAMYWYRQDPGQGLRLIYYSQIVNDFQKGDIAEGYSVSREKKESFPLTVTSAQKNPTAFYLCASRTVGANVLTFGAGSRLTVL.

This clone was recorded once. V gene TRBV19 combines with J gene TRBJ1-6, with a possible D match to TRBD1 (5 bases). The CDR3 extends over 16 amino acids. Germline CDR1 is LNHDA and CDR2 is SQIVND (reference sequence). Trimming pared 1 base from V and 11 bases from J, leaving 18 bases between. In DNA, the CDR3 is TGTGCCAGTAGTATAGCGGCAGGGACTAATTTGGCACCCCTCCACTTT. It codes for CASSIAAGTNLAPLHF.

V is TRBV7-3 and J is TRBJ2-3, with 7 bases fitting TRBD2. The CDR3 sequence is 15 residues long. Germline trimming cut 2 bases from V and 1 base from J; bases unmatched to any gene: 3. Germline CDR1 is SGHTA and CDR2 is FQGTGA. The CDR3 bases are TGTGCCAGCAGCTTACTCGCGGGGGGCACAGATACGCAGTATTTT. Its protein is CASSLLAGGTDTQYF.

This chain links TRBV30 with TRBJ2-1, with D possibly TRBD2 on 5 matching bases. The germline gives CDR1 GTSNPN, CDR2 SVGIG (reference sequence). The germline V and J ends were trimmed by 0 bases and 9 bases, with 18 bases remaining between them. The CDR3 length is 15 residues. CDR3 DNA: TGTGCCTGGAGTGTAGTTGGACTCCGAGTCGGTGAGCAGTTCTTC. As protein: CAWSVVGLRVGEQFF.

The chain has TRBV27 and TRBJ1-5; D possibly corresponds to TRBD1 (5 bases). Between the trimmed V and J ends, which lost 0 bases and 0 bases, there was a span of 12 bases. This CDR3 region has 17 residues. Germline V gene lookup returns CDR1 MNHEY and CDR2 SMNVEV (reference sequence). CDR3 loop: CASSLSGGWDSNQPQHF. The CDR3 coding sequence is TGTGCCAGCAGTTTATCCGGGGGATGGGATAGCAATCAGCCCCAGCATTTT.

V usage is TRBV28 and J usage is TRBJ2-1, with D possibly matching TRBD2 (5 bases). The CDR3 contains 19 residues. Germline-derived CDR1 and CDR2 are MDHEN and SYDVKM. The V and J ends lost 4 bases and 5 bases respectively, with 27 bases between them. DNA for the CDR3: TGTGCCAGCAGTTGGGTGTTAAAAAGGACTGGCCCCCCCAACAATGAGCAGTTCTTC. It translates to CASSWVLKRTGPPNNEQFF.

This sequence joins TRBV18 and TRBJ1-1, with D uncertain. V was clipped by 6 bases and J by 1 base, with 15 bases between them. Germline lookup yields CDR1 KGHSH and CDR2 LQKENI. The CDR3 has 15 amino acids. CDR3 DNA sequence: TGTGCCAGCTCCCAGACCAACCCAGGGAACACTGAAGCTTTCTTT. Its protein product is CASSQTNPGNTEAFF.

The rearrangement joins TRBV6-6 to TRBJ2-1; 9 bases map to TRBD1. The germline V gene has CDR1 MNHNY and CDR2 SVGAGI (reference sequence). Unmatched junction bases numbered 7, after V lost 5 bases and J lost 5 bases. This CDR3 is 15 amino acids long. The chain's CDR3 is CASSKPGQGNNEQFF. DNA for the CDR3: TGTGCCAGCAGTAAACCGGGACAGGGAAACAATGAGCAGTTCTTC.

The chain carries TRBV9 and TRBJ2-1, with TRBD2 identical over 14 bases. CDR1 and CDR2 (germline): SGDLS, YYNGEE. The CDR3 extends over 16 amino acids. V shed 4 bases and J 4 bases; nucleotides not matched to a gene: 4. The CDR3 region has the DNA TGTGCCAGCAGCACCGGGACTAGCGGGGGTTACAATGAGCAGTTCTTC. Amino acids: CASSTGTSGGYNEQFF.

The V call is TRBV27, the J call TRBJ2-1, with a possible D match to TRBD1 (6 bases). The germline V gene encodes CDR1 MNHEY and CDR2 SMNVEV (reference sequence). CDR3 length: 15 residues. V lost 0 bases to trimming and J lost 3 bases, with 9 bases between them. CDR3 protein: CASSLSHRDYNEQFF. As DNA, the CDR3 is TGTGCCAGCAGTTTATCCCACAGGGACTACAATGAGCAGTTCTTC.

The V call is TRBV6-2 or TRBV6-3, the J call TRBJ1-1; 7 bases map to TRBD1. The V segment lost 4 bases and the J segment 7 bases; nucleotides outside the gene matches: 6. Germline V gene sequence: CDR1 MNHEY, CDR2 SVGEGT. The CDR3 loop spans 13 amino acids. CDR3 amino acids: CASSFRTGLEAFF. In DNA, the CDR3 is TGTGCCAGCAGTTTTCGGACAGGACTTGAAGCTTTCTTT.

The chain combines TRBV5-1 with TRBJ2-7, with D possibly being TRBD1 (6 bases). Germline values: CDR1 SGHRS, CDR2 YFSETQ. The CDR3 is 15 amino acids. Trimming removed 4 bases at V and 3 bases at J, with 17 bases between. CDR3 nucleotide sequence: TGCGCCAGCAGCGTAGTTACAGGGTTCGTCTACGAGCAGTACTTC. Amino acid sequence: CASSVVTGFVYEQYF.

V is TRBV18 and J is TRBJ2-2; maybe TRBD1 (6 bases). Germline assignment: CDR1 KGHSH and CDR2 LQKENI. CDR3 length equals 16 residues. V lost 2 bases and J lost 6, with 16 bases in between. CDR3 in amino acids: CASSPIPHRDSGELFF. As DNA, the CDR3 is TGTGCCAGCTCACCAATCCCACACAGGGATTCCGGGGAGCTGTTTTTT.

This sequence joins TRBV14 and TRBJ1-4; D is ambiguous. Germline CDR1 is SGHDN and CDR2 is FVKESK. The CDR3 has 15 amino acids. V gave up 4 bases and J gave up 6 bases, with 15 bases separating them. The chain's CDR3 is CASSPLWREDEKLFF. The CDR3 DNA reads TGTGCCAGCAGCCCCCTGTGGAGGGAAGATGAAAAACTGTTTTTT.

This rearrangement joins TRBV6-5 to TRBJ1-2; the D gene is possibly TRBD1 (6 bases). This CDR3 is built from 14 residues. Germline V gene data show CDR1 as MNHEY and CDR2 as SVGAGI. Trimming left V 6 bases short and J 6 bases short, with 17 bases between. The CDR3 loop is CASRGIRDTNGYTF. The DNA for the CDR3 is TGTGCCAGCAGGGGTATCCGGGACACTAATGGCTACACCTTC.

This clone was found once. This rearrangement joins TRBV7-9 to TRBJ1-2, with 9 bases lining up with TRBD1. From germline, CDR1 is SEHNR and CDR2 FQNEAQ (reference sequence). The CDR3 sequence is 16 residues long. The V gene end was trimmed by 1 base and the J gene end by 6 bases; junction bases not matched to a gene: 9. The CDR3, as DNA: TGTGCCAGCAGCTTAGTAGGGAGGACAGGGGCTCATGGCTACACCTTC. Its protein product is CASSLVGRTGAHGYTF. The variable domain in full, with the rest retrieved from reference TRBV7-9 and TRBJ1-2, is DTGVSQNPRHKITKRGQNVTFRCDPISEHNRLYWYRQTLGQGPEFLTYFQNEAQLEKSRLLSDRFSAERPKGSFSTLEIQRTEQGDSAMYLCASSLVGRTGAHGYTFGSGTRLTVV.

The chain has TRBV12-5 and TRBJ1-5; D might be TRBD1 (5 bases). Germline V CDR1 and CDR2: LGHNT, FRNRAP. Trimming took 5 bases from V and 5 from J, leaving 10 bases between them. The CDR3 loop spans 13 amino acids. The CDR3 region has the DNA TGTGCTAGTGGTGTGACAGTAGATCAGCCCCAGCATTTT. Amino acids: CASGVTVDQPQHF.

In this sample, this clone turned up a few times. Within the sample, other DNA sequences also encode this same CDR3. The genes are TRBV5-6 and TRBJ2-7, with D tentatively TRBD1 (6 bases). Germline CDR1 and CDR2: SGHDT and YYEEEE. V dropped 4 bases and J dropped 2 bases, with 10 bases sitting between them. This CDR3 has 13 residues. The CDR3 region has the DNA TGTGCCAGCAGCCTCGACAGGACCTACGAGCAGTACTTC. Translating gives CASSLDRTYEQYF.

The J gene is TRBJ1-2, the V gene TRBV5-1, with 10 bases identical to TRBD1. The V segment lost 2 bases and the J segment 4 bases; nucleotides outside the gene matches: 2. Germline values: CDR1 SGHRS, CDR2 YFSETQ. The CDR3 is 14 residues long. In DNA, the CDR3 is TGCGCCAGCAGCTTTTGGACAGGGGGCTATGGCTACACCTTC. It yields the protein CASSFWTGGYGYTF.

The rearrangement links TRBV7-2 to TRBJ2-7; 9 nucleotides line up with TRBD1. Germline lookup yields CDR1 SGHTA and CDR2 FQGNSA. This CDR3 contains 16 residues. The ends lost 5 bases at V and 2 bases at J; junction bases unmatched: 10. The CDR3 nucleotides are TGTGCCAGCAGCCGCTCCCGGGACAGGGCAACCTACGAGCAGTACTTC. Translation gives CASSRSRDRATYEQYF.

V gene TRBV9 combines with J gene TRBJ1-2, with 7 bases identical to TRBD1. The germline V gene has CDR1 SGDLS and CDR2 YYNGEE. Trimming cost V 2 bases and J 4 bases; bases outside gene matches: 8. The CDR3 has 15 residues. The CDR3: CASSVQPGQLYGYTF. The CDR3 DNA is TGTGCCAGCAGCGTCCAACCGGGACAGCTCTATGGCTACACCTTC.

The chain has TRBV29-1 and TRBJ2-7; D is perhaps TRBD1 (5 bases). V was pared by 3 bases and J by 2 bases, with 17 bases between. Germline-derived CDR1 and CDR2 are SQVTM and ANQGSEA. CDR3 length: 15 amino acids. The CDR3 region is CSVESDNSRPYEQYF. The CDR3 bases are TGCAGCGTTGAGTCGGACAACTCTCGACCCTACGAGCAGTACTTC.

The chain combines TRBV2 with TRBJ2-6, with 8 nucleotides matching TRBD2. The CDR3 sequence is 14 residues long. V was pared by 8 bases and J by 2 bases, with 2 bases of the junction left unmatched. The V gene's germline CDR1 is SNHLY and CDR2 FYNNEI. CDR3 nucleotide sequence: TGTGCCAGCTTCGGGGGGGCTGGGGCCAACGTCCTGACTTTC. Amino acid sequence: CASFGGAGANVLTF.

The chain is built from TRBV5-1 and TRBJ1-2; tentatively, D is TRBD1 (6 bases). V gave up 4 bases and J gave up 4 bases, with 14 bases separating them. CDR1 and CDR2 from the germline V gene are SGHRS and YFSETQ. The CDR3 has 14 amino acids. This chain's CDR3 is CASSIQGYGYGYTF. The CDR3 coding sequence is TGCGCCAGCAGCATACAGGGATACGGCTATGGCTACACCTTC.